This TCR beta chain is drawn from a study of blood T cells in healthy people across ages. Primed by a sample-barcoded 5' primer and a J-beta primer mix, a second PCR proceeded for 7 to 11 cycles. MiXCR, applied by TCRdb to the 5' RACE reads, yields one record per CDR3 protein. The sample lists around 1.7 million distinct CDR3 sequences, approximately 28% occurring once. CDR3 length equals 16 residues. Germline V gene data show CDR1 as MNHNS and CDR2 as SASEGT. V was pared by 0 bases and J by 5 bases, with 5 bases of the junction left unmatched. The V gene is TRBV6-1, the J gene TRBJ2-3; 10 bases align to TRBD2. The TCR comes from a young woman in good health. The sample taken for sequencing was blood. Written as DNA, the CDR3 is TGTGCCAGCAGTGAAGCGAGCGGGGGGGGCAGAGATACGCAGTATTTT. This gives the protein CASSEASGGGRDTQYF.